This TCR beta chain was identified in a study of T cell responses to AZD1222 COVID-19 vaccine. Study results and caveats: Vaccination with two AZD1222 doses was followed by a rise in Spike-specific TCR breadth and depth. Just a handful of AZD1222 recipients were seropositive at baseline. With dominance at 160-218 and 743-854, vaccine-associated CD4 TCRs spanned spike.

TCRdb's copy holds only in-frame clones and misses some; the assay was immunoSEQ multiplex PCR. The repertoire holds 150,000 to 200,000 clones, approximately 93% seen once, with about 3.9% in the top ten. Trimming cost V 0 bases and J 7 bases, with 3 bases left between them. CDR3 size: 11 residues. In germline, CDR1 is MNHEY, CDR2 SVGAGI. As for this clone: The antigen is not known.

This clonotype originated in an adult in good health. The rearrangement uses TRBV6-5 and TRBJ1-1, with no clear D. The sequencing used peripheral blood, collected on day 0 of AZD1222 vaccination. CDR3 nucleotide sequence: TGTGCCAGCAGTTACTCGGATGAAGCTTTCTTT. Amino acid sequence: CASSYSDEAFF.